The clone carrying this T cell receptor (beta chain) was picked up a small number of times. The antigen remains undetermined. With constant-segment primers, 5'RACE yielded cDNA libraries of TCR alpha and TCR beta that carried sample barcodes and UMIs. TCRdb fed the 5' RACE reads into MiXCR, producing one record per CDR3 protein. The sample has under 350,000 distinct CDR3 sequences, around 15% seen once. The V and J ends lost 4 bases and 3 bases respectively, with 6 bases between them. The CDR3 has 12 amino acids. The germline gives CDR1 MNHEY, CDR2 SVGEGT. The source of the sample is a study of T-cell memory formation after mild COVID-19. Study-wide findings and caveats: For second-wave clones that peaked at day 37, SARS-CoV-2 specificity went unverified. The study found balanced CD4/CD8 in clones contracting day 15 to 85 and a CD4+ lean in later expanders.

V gene TRBV6-2 or TRBV6-3 combines with J gene TRBJ1-2; the D is unclear. The clonotype comes from a man younger than 35 who had mild COVID-19 (a few samples of this study predate the infection). Cell type and time point are not known. The sample was PBMCs or a T cell subset sorted from them (not recorded which). This CDR3 reads CASSSRDYGYTF. The CDR3 bases are TGTGCCAGCAGTTCCCGAGACTATGGCTACACCTTC.